Shown below are 18 T cell receptor beta chains from a single sample sequenced in a study of naive CD8 T cells in extremely preterm neonates. This table comes from immunoSEQ multiplex PCR, and its TCRdb copy is limited to in-frame clones, with some not included. The sample has roughly 6,800 clones; nearly 98% are singletons. The source material was naive CD8+ T cells from blood. The receptors shown here come from a human donor in good health.

The V gene is TRBV6-5, the J gene TRBJ1-1; tentatively, D is TRBD1 (5 bases). V lost 2 bases and J lost 4, with 14 bases in between. The CDR3 is 15 amino acids. The germline V gene encodes CDR1 MNHEY and CDR2 SVGAGI. CDR3 loop: CASSYRRGGSTEAFF. CDR3 nucleotide sequence: TGTGCCAGCAGTTACCGGCGGGGGGGGAGCACTGAAGCTTTCTTT.

The chain uses TRBV23-1 and TRBJ1-6, with D hard to call. TRBV23-1 is identified as an open reading frame with a role that is uncertain. The CDR3 is 15 residues long. V lost 6 bases to trimming and J lost 0 bases, with 9 bases between them. The CDR3, as DNA: TGCGCCAGCAGAGCCCCGAGCTCCTATAATTCACCCCTCCACTTT. Translating it yields CASRAPSSYNSPLHF.

The chain carries TRBV28 and TRBJ2-7; 7 positions agree with TRBD2. Looked up from germline, CDR1 is MDHEN and CDR2 is SYDVKM. The CDR3 sequence is 13 residues long. Trimming cost V 7 bases and J 5 bases; bases outside gene matches: 8. The CDR3 coding sequence is TGTGCCAGCAAACAGCGGGGTGCCGACGAGCAGTACTTC. This gives the protein CASKQRGADEQYF.

The chain employs TRBV14 and TRBJ1-5; perhaps TRBD1 as D (6 bases). The CDR3 totals 15 residues. Trimming took off 4 bases at V and 6 bases at J, with 16 bases between the two ends. Per germline, CDR1 SGHDN and CDR2 FVKESK. As DNA, the CDR3 is TGTGCCAGCAGCCCCCACGGGGAGGGGGTTCAGCCCCAGCATTTT. Protein: CASSPHGEGVQPQHF.

This chain links TRBV5-1 with TRBJ2-3; 9 bases line up with TRBD1. V lost 4 bases and J lost 3; bases outside the gene matches: 6. The CDR3 spans 15 residues. From germline, CDR1 is SGHRS and CDR2 YFSETQ. The CDR3 DNA reads as TGCGCCAGCAGCCCGGGACAGGGTATGACAGATACGCAGTATTTT. Translating it yields CASSPGQGMTDTQYF.

The chain carries TRBV9 and TRBJ2-7, with D perhaps TRBD1 (5 bases). V dropped 0 bases and J dropped 1 base, with 8 bases sitting between them. The CDR3 is 14 amino acids. The germline V gene encodes CDR1 SGDLS and CDR2 YYNGEE. The CDR3 loop is CASSVDDSSYEQYF. The DNA for the CDR3 is TGTGCCAGCAGCGTAGATGACAGTTCCTACGAGCAGTACTTC.

The chain carries TRBV2 and TRBJ1-2, with TRBD1 as a possible D gene (6 bases). Trimming left V 5 bases short and J 6 bases short, with 16 bases between. Germline V gives CDR1 SNHLY, CDR2 FYNNEI. There are 14 residues in the CDR3. Here the CDR3 reads CASSTQGFNDGYTF. CDR3 coding DNA: TGTGCCAGCAGTACACAGGGCTTTAATGATGGCTACACCTTC.

This rearrangement joins TRBV7-2 to TRBJ1-2; no reliable D call. Trimming pared 0 bases from V and 0 bases from J, leaving 8 bases between. CDR3 length: 15 amino acids. CDR1 is SGHTA, CDR2 FQGNSA, per germline. The CDR3 sequence: CASSLALLANYGYTF. CDR3 bases: TGTGCCAGCAGCTTAGCTCTTTTAGCTAACTATGGCTACACCTTC.

J is TRBJ2-7 and V is TRBV7-2, with 9 bases identical to TRBD2. The CDR3 length is 16 residues. V was pared by 2 bases and J by 0 bases, with 5 bases of the junction left unmatched. Germline CDR1 and CDR2: SGHTA and FQGNSA. CDR3 residues: CASSLLAGSSSYEQYF. The CDR3 nucleotides are TGTGCCAGCAGCTTACTAGCGGGGTCTAGCTCCTACGAGCAGTACTTC.

This chain uses TRBV9 with TRBJ1-1; D possibly corresponds to TRBD1 (5 bases). Germline lookup yields CDR1 SGDLS and CDR2 YYNGEE. This CDR3 is 14 amino acids long. V lost 4 bases, J lost 13 bases, and 23 bases lay in between. The CDR3 nucleotides are TGTGCCAGCAGCCCCCTGAGAGACCCCGGGGGAGGTTTCTTT. This encodes CASSPLRDPGGGFF.

The J gene is TRBJ2-7, the V gene TRBV7-9; D is perhaps TRBD2 (7 bases). Germline CDR1 is SEHNR and CDR2 is FQNEAQ (reference sequence). Trimming shortened V by 5 bases and J by 2 bases, and 13 bases separated the two germline ends. This CDR3 has 14 residues. The CDR3 loop is CASSPPGGPYEQYF. The CDR3 bases are TGTGCCAGCAGCCCCCCCGGGGGGCCCTACGAGCAGTACTTC.

J is TRBJ2-7 and V is TRBV5-4; the D gene is possibly TRBD2 (5 bases). V lost 4 bases and J lost 6, with 14 bases in between. The CDR3 loop spans 13 amino acids. Germline V gives CDR1 SGHNT, CDR2 YYREEE (reference sequence). The DNA of the CDR3 is TGTGCCAGCAGCCCCGGGGTCCTCGGCGAGCAGTACTTC. Translated, it gives CASSPGVLGEQYF. Full variable domain (outside the CDR3, taken from reference TRBV5-4 and TRBJ2-7): ETGVTQSPTHLIKTRGQQVTLRCSSQSGHNTVSWYQQALGQGPQFIFQYYREEENGRGNFPPRFSGLQFPNYSSELNVNALELDDSALYLCASSPGVLGEQYFGPGTRLTVT.

The chain has TRBV7-9 and TRBJ2-1; 9 nucleotides align to TRBD1. V was clipped by 4 bases and J by 0 bases; unmatched bases: 4. Germline values: CDR1 SEHNR, CDR2 FQNEAQ (reference sequence). The CDR3 spans 16 residues. The CDR3 reads CASSSATGGSYNEQFF. CDR3 coding DNA: TGTGCCAGCAGCTCCGCGACAGGGGGCTCCTACAATGAGCAGTTCTTC.

The chain couples TRBV27 to TRBJ2-1; TRBD1 matches at 8 bases. With 5 bases clipped from V and 6 bases from J, the junction kept 9 bases outside the gene matches. This CDR3 is built from 15 residues. CDR1 MNHEY and CDR2 SMNVEV come from the germline V gene (reference sequence). The CDR3 here is CASSNTPTGGNEQFF. The DNA of the CDR3 is TGTGCCAGCAGTAACACCCCTACAGGGGGCAATGAGCAGTTCTTC.

J is TRBJ1-4 and V is TRBV6-5; D is undetermined. CDR3 size: 15 residues. Germline assignment: CDR1 MNHEY and CDR2 SVGAGI. Trimming cost V 5 bases and J 7 bases, with 17 bases left between them. The CDR3 DNA follows: TGTGCCAGCAGTACTTCCACCAGTAGGAGTGAAAAACTGTTTTTT. It specifies CASSTSTSRSEKLFF.

The chain couples TRBV28 to TRBJ2-7, with TRBD1 matching 9 bases. V shed 7 bases, J shed 3 bases, and the junction held 4 bases outside the gene matches. The CDR3 contains 13 residues. Germline CDR1 and CDR2: MDHEN and SYDVKM. CDR3 DNA sequence: TGTGCCAGCACTCCGGGACAGGGCTACGAGCAGTACTTC. Translating gives CASTPGQGYEQYF.

The chain is built from TRBV5-4 and TRBJ2-7; 7 bases agree with TRBD1. The germline gives CDR1 SGHNT, CDR2 YYREEE (reference sequence). V shed 4 bases and J 5 bases; nucleotides not matched to a gene: 6. This CDR3 comprises 13 residues. CDR3 sequence (DNA): TGTGCCAGCAGCCCGAGGACAGGCAACGAGCAGTACTTC. This gives the protein CASSPRTGNEQYF. Filled out from reference TRBV5-4 and TRBJ2-7, the complete variable domain reads ETGVTQSPTHLIKTRGQQVTLRCSSQSGHNTVSWYQQALGQGPQFIFQYYREEENGRGNFPPRFSGLQFPNYSSELNVNALELDDSALYLCASSPRTGNEQYFGPGTRLTVT.

This chain connects TRBV19 to TRBJ1-2; possible D gene TRBD1, 6 bases. V was pared by 3 bases and J by 8 bases, with 13 bases between. The CDR3 totals 13 residues. Germline-derived CDR1 and CDR2 are LNHDA and SQIVND (reference sequence). CDR3: CASSIGGLEGYTF. The CDR3 nucleotides read TGTGCCAGTAGTATTGGGGGCTTGGAAGGCTACACCTTC.